A single sample is the source of the 19 T cell receptor beta chains below, sequenced in a study of control samples from healthy donors and cancer patients. Profiled with immunoSEQ multiplex PCR; TCRdb holds only in-frame clones, not every one. The data show 50,000 to 55,000 clones, about 92% seen once. Sequenced sample: PBMCs. The receptor source for this set is a man aged 40-49 years with colorectal cancer.

This clone was seen just once. The rearrangement uses TRBV14 and TRBJ2-2, with no clear D. The germline V gene encodes CDR1 SGHDN and CDR2 FVKESK. V dropped 2 bases and J dropped 1 base, with 2 bases sitting between them. The length of the CDR3 is 13 residues. Here the CDR3 DNA reads TGTGCCAGCAGCCAAAAGAACACCGGGGAGCTGTTTTTT. It is translated as CASSQKNTGELFF.

The chain is built from TRBV28 and TRBJ2-7; no definite D call. In germline, CDR1 is MDHEN, CDR2 SYDVKM. This CDR3 is 10 amino acids long. Trimming cost V 3 bases and J 6 bases, with 3 bases left between them. In DNA form, the CDR3 reads TGTGCCAGCAGTTTCGTCGAGCAGTACTTC. Translation: CASSFVEQYF.

This clone was recorded a few times. This chain links TRBV6-5 with TRBJ2-5, with D unclear. The CDR3 is 14 residues long. The ends were cut back, 2 bases at V and 5 bases at J, with 12 bases in the middle. Germline CDR1 is MNHEY and CDR2 is SVGAGI. CDR3: CASSYGDLWETQYF. The CDR3 region has the DNA TGTGCCAGCAGTTACGGCGACTTATGGGAGACCCAGTACTTC.

The chain recombines TRBV6-4 with TRBJ1-2; TRBD1 agrees at 7 bases. Losses at the gene ends were 5 bases for V and 4 bases for J; bases not matched to a gene: 4. Per the germline V gene, CDR1 is MRHNA and CDR2 is SNTAGT. This CDR3 has 13 residues. The CDR3 sequence is CASSPGDSYGYTF. The CDR3 bases are TGTGCCAGCAGTCCCGGGGACAGCTATGGCTACACCTTC.

V usage is TRBV4-1 and J usage is TRBJ1-5; the D gene is possibly TRBD1 (6 bases). V was trimmed by 4 bases and J by 3 bases, leaving 19 bases between them. Germline CDR1 MGHRA, CDR2 YSYEKL. The CDR3 length is 17 residues. Here the CDR3 reads CASSLSFTGNLNQPQHF. The CDR3 nucleotides read TGCGCCAGCAGCCTTTCCTTTACAGGGAACCTCAATCAGCCCCAGCATTTT.

This clone showed up just once. The chain combines TRBV28 with TRBJ2-7; D ambiguous. V lost 2 bases to trimming and J lost 5 bases, with 4 bases between them. Germline-derived CDR1 and CDR2 are MDHEN and SYDVKM. This CDR3 has 11 residues. The CDR3 protein is CASSLGNEQYF. The CDR3 nucleotides read TGTGCCAGCAGTTTAGGAAACGAGCAGTACTTC. The full variable domain, completed using reference TRBV28 and TRBJ2-7, is DVKVTQSSRYLVKRTGEKVFLECVQDMDHENMFWYRQDPGLGLRLIYFSYDVKMKEKGDIPEGYSVSREKKERFSLILESASTNQTSMYLCASSLGNEQYFGPGTRLTVT.

The genes are TRBV5-4 and TRBJ2-1; D not resolved. V was clipped by 3 bases and J by 4 bases, with 2 bases between them. The CDR3 covers 11 residues. CDR1 is SGHNT, CDR2 YYREEE, per germline (reference sequence). DNA of the CDR3: TGTGCCAGCAGCTGGTACAATGAGCAGTTCTTC. Translation gives CASSWYNEQFF.

This clone was found once. The chain links TRBV7-6 to TRBJ2-3; perhaps TRBD2 as D (5 bases). Germline loops: CDR1 SGHVS, CDR2 FNYEAQ. Trimming cost V 5 bases and J 3 bases, with 18 bases left between them. This CDR3 has 16 residues. The CDR3, as DNA: TGTGCCAGCAGCCCAGGCCCGGGAATCGGTACAGATACGCAGTATTTT. Translated: CASSPGPGIGTDTQYF.

The rearrangement uses TRBV5-1 and TRBJ1-1; no clear D gene. Trimming removed 4 bases from V and 5 bases from J, with 12 bases in between. The germline CDR1 and CDR2 sequences are SGHRS and YFSETQ. The CDR3 length is 13 residues. CDR3 nucleotide sequence: TGCGCCAGCAGCCAGACGGGAGAGACTGAAGCTTTCTTT. Amino acids: CASSQTGETEAFF. Supplemented by reference TRBV5-1 and TRBJ1-1, the full variable domain reads KAGVTQTPRYLIKTRGQQVTLSCSPISGHRSVSWYQQTPGQGLQFLFEYFSETQRNKGNFPGRFSGRQFSNSRSEMNVSTLELGDSALYLCASSQTGETEAFFGQGTRLTVV.

The rearrangement joins TRBV6-5 to TRBJ2-1; no reliable D call. Trimming took 2 bases from V and 0 from J, leaving 5 bases between them. From germline, CDR1 is MNHEY and CDR2 SVGAGI. This CDR3 contains 14 residues. CDR3: CASSYRTSYNEQFF. The DNA for the CDR3 is TGTGCCAGCAGTTACAGAACCTCCTACAATGAGCAGTTCTTC.

The V gene is TRBV19, the J gene TRBJ1-1, with a possible D match to TRBD1 (6 bases). CDR1 is LNHDA, CDR2 SQIVND, per germline (reference sequence). V lost 7 bases, J lost 0 bases, and 6 bases lay in between. The CDR3 is 12 residues long. The CDR3 spells CASNRVNTEAFF. CDR3 in DNA: TGTGCCAGTAACAGGGTGAACACTGAAGCTTTCTTT.

The V call is TRBV4-2, the J call TRBJ2-3; 7 nucleotides match TRBD2. Germline lookup yields CDR1 LGHNA and CDR2 YNFKEQ. The J segment lost 0 bases and the V segment lost 1 base, leaving 4 bases of the junction unmatched. The CDR3 spans 16 residues. The CDR3, as DNA: TGTGCCAGCAGCCAAGGTTGGGGAGGGAGCACAGATACGCAGTATTTT. It encodes CASSQGWGGSTDTQYF.

The CDR3 sequence is CASSEMYEQYF. The CDR3 DNA reads TGTGCCAGCAGTGAAATGTACGAGCAGTACTTC. The V and J genes are TRBV2 and TRBJ2-7; D gene uncertain. V lost 2 bases and J lost 4, with 3 bases in between. The CDR3 is made up of 11 amino acids. The germline V gene encodes CDR1 SNHLY and CDR2 FYNNEI.

The rearrangement uses TRBV6-5 and TRBJ1-4, with 12 positions matching TRBD1. Germline-derived CDR1 and CDR2 are MNHEY and SVGAGI. Trimming cost V 10 bases and J 6 bases; bases outside gene matches: 3. The CDR3 consists of 13 residues. The CDR3 sequence: CATGTGGDEKLFF. The DNA of the CDR3 is TGTGCCACGGGGACAGGGGGCGATGAAAAACTGTTTTTT.

The J gene is TRBJ2-3, the V gene TRBV11-3, with D unresolved. Trimming left V 1 base short and J 1 base short, with 15 bases between. This CDR3 region has 17 residues. Germline V gives CDR1 SGHNT, CDR2 YENEEA. As DNA, the CDR3 is TGTGCCAGCAGCTTAGCGTCGCGCCGTGGTGGCACAGATACGCAGTATTTT. Its translation: CASSLASRRGGTDTQYF.

This sequence joins TRBV5-1 and TRBJ2-7, with no clear D. The germline CDR1 and CDR2 sequences are SGHRS and YFSETQ. Trimming took 0 bases from V and 4 from J, leaving 11 bases between them. The CDR3 extends over 14 amino acids. CDR3: CASSLVEEEYEQYF. CDR3 DNA sequence: TGCGCCAGCAGCTTGGTCGAAGAGGAGTACGAGCAGTACTTC.

The V call is TRBV5-1, the J call TRBJ2-3; 10 nucleotides line up with TRBD1. Germline V gives CDR1 SGHRS, CDR2 YFSETQ. CDR3 length equals 14 residues. V gave up 3 bases and J gave up 5 bases; unmatched junction bases: 3. CDR3 DNA sequence: TGCGCCAGCAGCTCGGACAGGGGGAAAGATACGCAGTATTTT. Encoded protein: CASSSDRGKDTQYF. The full variable domain, completed using reference TRBV5-1 and TRBJ2-3, is KAGVTQTPRYLIKTRGQQVTLSCSPISGHRSVSWYQQTPGQGLQFLFEYFSETQRNKGNFPGRFSGRQFSNSRSEMNVSTLELGDSALYLCASSSDRGKDTQYFGPGTRLTVL.

J is TRBJ2-1 and V is TRBV9, with TRBD1 matching 8 bases. CDR1 is SGDLS and CDR2 is YYNGEE in the germline V gene. The CDR3 runs 18 residues. V was clipped by 4 bases and J by 5 bases; unmatched bases: 17. CDR3 sequence: CASSLSSFRDRINNEQFF. As DNA, the CDR3 is TGTGCCAGCAGCCTGAGCTCCTTCCGGGACAGGATTAACAATGAGCAGTTCTTC.

The chain joins TRBV19 to TRBJ2-7, with TRBD1 as a possible D gene (6 bases). The germline V gene has CDR1 LNHDA and CDR2 SQIVND (reference sequence). This CDR3 contains 14 residues. Trimming removed 6 bases at V and 4 bases at J, with 16 bases between. CDR3 region: CASSGSAGAYEQYF. The CDR3 DNA follows: TGTGCCAGTAGCGGGTCAGCAGGGGCGTACGAGCAGTACTTC.